The clone carrying this T cell receptor (beta chain) was seen at least ten times. Its antigen is as yet unknown. TCRdb independently ran MiXCR on the 5' RACE reads; one entry per CDR3 protein. The table has about 570,000 distinct CDR3 sequences, 9.5% to 10% seen once. V shed 3 bases and J shed 4 bases, with 3 bases lying between them. CDR3 size: 10 residues. In germline, CDR1 is DFQATT, CDR2 SNEGSKA (reference sequence). This record belongs to a study of identical twins. Study-wide results and limits: When twins shared out-of-frame alpha sequences, those sequences had excess low generation probability.

These data also formed part of another study, on yellow fever vaccine responses in identical twins.

The chain is built from TRBV20-1 and TRBJ2-5; D unclear. The sequence derives from a woman aged 18-29 years in good health. Sequencing used PBMCs. The CDR3 DNA is TGCAGTGCTAGGTTAGAGACCCAGTACTTC. Translated: CSARLETQYF.